This T cell receptor (beta chain) was recovered during a study of identical twins. Study-wide findings and caveats: Excess twin sharing in beta out-of-frame sequences was weaker.

TCRdb analysed the 5' RACE reads with MiXCR anew, one entry per CDR3 protein. Of around 250,000 distinct CDR3 sequences in the sample, 6.5% to 8% were seen once. Regarding this clonotype: As yet, its antigen is unknown.

The CDR3 is 18 amino acids. V lost 7 bases to trimming and J lost 7 bases; unmatched junction nucleotides: 16. The same sample was also used in a study of T cells expressing NK-cell markers.

Sequencing used CD8+ T cells sorted from blood. This clonotype originated in a woman aged 18-29 years in good health. The chain has TRBV12-3 or TRBV12-4 and TRBJ2-1; 13 bases are a match to TRBD2. CDR3 amino acids: CASIPLVGWTSGGNEQFF. The CDR3 DNA reads TGTGCCAGCATCCCATTGGTCGGCTGGACTAGCGGGGGAAATGAGCAGTTCTTC.